Below, 25 T cell receptor beta chains from the same sample are listed, as sequenced in a study of CD8 T cells in ankylosing spondylitis. The antigens for these receptors are not known. Study-wide results and caveats: One TCR beta motif, made up of fewer than 10 highly homologous variants, appeared characteristic of ankylosing spondylitis blood.

A single record per CDR3 protein comes from TCRdb applying MiXCR to the 5' RACE reads. This sample has approximately 400,000 distinct CDR3 sequences; around 26% occur once, and the top ten carry about 0.92%. Sequencing was done on a sample of blood, either unsorted or a sorted T cell fraction (not recorded which). All receptors derive from a male donor with ankylosing spondylitis.

V gene TRBV20-1 combines with J gene TRBJ2-1, with D possibly matching TRBD2 (5 bases). The CDR3 contains 14 residues. Germline assignment: CDR1 DFQATT and CDR2 SNEGSKA (reference sequence). The V end lost 6 bases, the J end lost 7 bases, and 19 bases lay between the germline ends. CDR3 in amino acids: CSAERSGRGNEQFF. DNA for the CDR3: TGCAGTGCCGAAAGAAGCGGACGGGGTAATGAGCAGTTCTTC.

The chain carries TRBV7-2 and TRBJ1-1; D uncertain. CDR1 is SGHTA, CDR2 FQGNSA, per germline. The CDR3 contains 13 residues. V gave up 5 bases and J gave up 4 bases, with 11 bases separating them. The CDR3 is CASSVTWVTEAFF. Written as DNA, the CDR3 is TGTGCCAGCAGCGTGACATGGGTCACTGAAGCTTTCTTT.

On this clonotype itself: One junction end does not reproduce the germline sequence, and a read error may be involved. V is TRBV20-1 and J is TRBJ1-5; the match to TRBD1 covers 8 bases. Germline V gene data show CDR1 as DFQATT and CDR2 as SNEGSKA (reference sequence). The CDR3 consists of 16 residues. CDR3 coding DNA: TGCTGTGCTAGAGGGGGGGCAGGGGGCTTGAATCAGCCCCAGCATTTT. Protein product: CCARGGAGGLNQPQHF.

The chain recombines TRBV4-1 with TRBJ1-2, with TRBD1 matching 8 bases. Germline CDR1 MGHRA, CDR2 YSYEKL. The J segment lost 2 bases and the V segment lost 7 bases, leaving 12 bases of the junction unmatched. The CDR3 covers 16 residues. CDR3 amino acids: CASTTSWDRRNYGYTF. The CDR3 DNA follows: TGCGCCAGCACAACTTCCTGGGACAGGAGGAACTATGGCTACACCTTC.

Worth noting for this clonotype: Possible read error: a much larger clone is one base away. V is TRBV14 and J is TRBJ1-5; no clear D. The CDR3 runs 13 residues. V shed 4 bases and J shed 3 bases, with 7 bases lying between them. Germline CDR1 SGHDN, CDR2 FVKESK. CDR3 coding DNA: TGTGCCAGCAGCCTCCAGGACAATCAGCCCCAGCATTTT. It translates to CASSLQDNQPQHF.

V is TRBV2 and J is TRBJ1-1; a possible D gene is TRBD1 (6 bases). The CDR3 is 15 amino acids. V was shortened by 5 bases and J by 1 base, with 14 bases between the two germline ends. Germline V gives CDR1 SNHLY, CDR2 FYNNEI. CDR3 coding DNA: TGTGCCAGCAGTCCGCAGACAGGTGGGAACACTGAAGCTTTCTTT. Amino acid sequence: CASSPQTGGNTEAFF.

The V call is TRBV2, the J call TRBJ2-2; D may match TRBD1 or TRBD2 (5 bases each). Trimming removed 7 bases from V and 5 bases from J, with 17 bases in between. The CDR3 is 15 residues long. Germline V gene data show CDR1 as SNHLY and CDR2 as FYNNEI. CDR3 loop: CASTKGRGRTGELFF. The CDR3, as DNA: TGTGCCAGCACCAAGGGGAGAGGGCGGACCGGGGAGCTGTTTTTT.

The rearrangement joins TRBV11-2 to TRBJ2-2, with D possibly being TRBD1 (6 bases). Germline values: CDR1 SGHAT, CDR2 FQNNGV. The CDR3 spans 15 residues. Trimming cost V 4 bases and J 6 bases, with 15 bases left between them. For the CDR3, the DNA is TGTGCCAGCAGCTCCAGGGGAGATGGGGCCGGGGAGCTGTTTTTT. Translation: CASSSRGDGAGELFF. Using reference TRBV11-2 and TRBJ2-2 for the parts outside the CDR3, the full variable domain is EAGVAQSPRYKIIEKRQSVAFWCNPISGHATLYWYQQILGQGPKLLIQFQNNGVVDDSQLPKDRFSAERLKGVDSTLKIQPAKLEDSAVYLCASSSRGDGAGELFFGEGSRLTVL.

CDR3 amino acids: CASSAPGTRKETQYF. CDR3 DNA sequence: TGCGCCAGCAGCGCCCCCGGGACTAGGAAAGAGACCCAGTACTTC. The chain employs TRBV5-1 and TRBJ2-5; 8 bases line up with TRBD2. The CDR3 spans 15 residues. Germline V gene sequence: CDR1 SGHRS, CDR2 YFSETQ. The junction had 8 bases not matched to a gene; V was cut back by 4 bases and J by 3 bases.

This clonotype has a handful of counts. The chain's CDR3 is CASSSGTSGRASYF. The CDR3 coding sequence is TGTGCCAGCAGCTCCGGGACTAGCGGGAGGGCCTCGTACTTC. The chain joins TRBV7-2 to TRBJ2-5; 16 bases map to TRBD2. V was clipped by 4 bases and J by 13 bases; unmatched bases: 6. The V gene's germline CDR1 is SGHTA and CDR2 FQGNSA. The CDR3 has 14 amino acids.

This chain joins TRBV3-1 and TRBJ1-5; the D gene is possibly TRBD1 (5 bases). Germline lookup yields CDR1 LGHDT and CDR2 YNNKEL (reference sequence). Trimming left V 3 bases short and J 1 base short, with 13 bases between. This CDR3 comprises 16 residues. CDR3 loop: CASSQAPGRSNQPQHF. Written as DNA, the CDR3 is TGTGCCAGCAGCCAGGCACCGGGGCGGAGCAATCAGCCCCAGCATTTT.

The chain combines TRBV9 with TRBJ2-1, with D possibly TRBD1 on 5 matching bases. The length of the CDR3 is 17 residues. V shed 0 bases and J shed 0 bases, with 13 bases lying between them. CDR1 and CDR2 (germline): SGDLS, YYNGEE. CDR3 coding DNA: TGTGCCAGCAGCGTAGGGGGCGTCCAGAGCTCCTACAATGAGCAGTTCTTC. Its protein is CASSVGGVQSSYNEQFF.

This clonotype was observed a few times. The chain is built from TRBV11-2 and TRBJ1-2, with D unresolved. CDR1 is SGHAT, CDR2 FQNNGV, per germline. The V and J ends lost 5 bases and 3 bases respectively, with 16 bases between them. This CDR3 contains 15 residues. The CDR3 DNA follows: TGTGCCAGCAGCCGAGACGCCCTGGTGGACTATGGCTACACCTTC. Protein sequence: CASSRDALVDYGYTF.

This chain connects TRBV12-3 or TRBV12-4 to TRBJ2-1; possibly TRBD1 or TRBD2 for D (5 bases each). CDR3 length: 12 residues. V was pared by 6 bases and J by 12 bases, with 15 bases between. The DNA of the CDR3 is TGTGCCAGCAGCCTTAGAGGGGTAGGGCAGTTCTTC. It encodes CASSLRGVGQFF.

V usage is TRBV19 and J usage is TRBJ1-6; 10 bases align to TRBD1. The CDR3 has 15 amino acids. Per germline, CDR1 LNHDA and CDR2 SQIVND (reference sequence). Trimming removed 3 bases from V and 8 bases from J; junction bases left unmatched: 4. This chain's CDR3 is CASSIQDRGDSPLHF. In nucleotides, the CDR3 is TGTGCCAGTAGTATTCAGGACAGGGGGGATTCACCCCTCCACTTT.

The CDR3 DNA sequence: TGTGCCACCAGTGACCTAGGACTAGCGGGAGGGTCCGATACGCAGTATTTT. It is translated as CATSDLGLAGGSDTQYF. The V and J genes are TRBV24-1 and TRBJ2-3, with 15 bases fitting TRBD2. The CDR3 is 17 amino acids. Unmatched junction bases numbered 7, after V lost 4 bases and J lost 6 bases. The germline gives CDR1 KGHDR, CDR2 SFDVKD.

This clonotype has more than one count but fewer than ten. The rearrangement uses TRBV2 and TRBJ1-2; D is unresolved. V lost 5 bases and J 8 bases, leaving 15 bases between the germline ends. There are 13 residues in the CDR3. The V gene's germline CDR1 is SNHLY and CDR2 FYNNEI. CDR3: CASSIGLLLGYTF. The CDR3 DNA reads as TGTGCCAGCAGTATAGGGCTCCTGTTGGGCTACACCTTC.

In its sample, this clonotype was seen a few times. The V call is TRBV20-1, the J call TRBJ1-1; no reliable D call. This CDR3 spans 10 amino acids. V lost 3 bases and J 3 bases, leaving 2 bases between the germline ends. CDR1 is DFQATT, CDR2 SNEGSKA, per germline (reference sequence). This CDR3 reads CSASYTEAFF. CDR3 DNA: TGCAGTGCTAGCTACACTGAAGCTTTCTTT.

The table lists this clonotype with a few counts. This chain links TRBV12-3 or TRBV12-4 with TRBJ2-5; 8 bases map to TRBD2. The ends lost 6 bases at V and 5 bases at J; junction bases unmatched: 11. This CDR3 has 15 amino acids. The CDR3 DNA reads as TGTGCCAGCAGATACTCCGGGACTAGGGGGGAGACCCAGTACTTC. Its translation: CASRYSGTRGETQYF.

V is TRBV29-1 and J is TRBJ1-1; D possibly corresponds to TRBD1 (6 bases). The CDR3 runs 12 residues. Germline CDR1 SQVTM, CDR2 ANQGSEA. The CDR3 loop is CTSSRGVTEAFF. In DNA form, the CDR3 reads TGCACCTCCTCTAGGGGGGTAACTGAAGCTTTCTTT. Full variable domain (rest looked up from reference TRBV29-1 and TRBJ1-1): SAVISQKPSRDICQRGTSLTIQCQVDSQVTMMFWYRQQPGQSLTLIATANQGSEATYESGFVIDKFPISRPNLTFSTLTVSNMSPEDSSIYLCTSSRGVTEAFFGQGTRLTVV.

The sample holds a few counts of this clonotype. This chain uses TRBV24-1 with TRBJ2-3; D unresolved. Trimming pared 3 bases from V and 1 base from J, leaving 10 bases between. Germline CDR1 reads KGHDR; CDR2 reads SFDVKD. This CDR3 is built from 15 residues. CDR3 amino acids: CATSDPQGGTDTQYF. The CDR3 region has the DNA TGTGCCACCAGTGATCCACAAGGCGGCACAGATACGCAGTATTTT.

This clonotype was seen more than once but under ten times. CDR3 DNA: TGCGCCAGCAGCTCGACTAGCGGGGGATTACAAGAGACCCAGTACTTC. It codes for CASSSTSGGLQETQYF. The gene calls are TRBV5-1 and TRBJ2-5, with 12 bases fitting TRBD2. Germline loops: CDR1 SGHRS, CDR2 YFSETQ. This CDR3 comprises 16 residues. The ends lost 3 bases at V and 2 bases at J; junction bases unmatched: 5.

The chain employs TRBV10-3 and TRBJ2-1; D may be TRBD2 (5 bases). The CDR3 is 14 amino acids. Trimming cost V 7 bases and J 2 bases, with 12 bases left between them. Looked up from germline, CDR1 is ENHRY and CDR2 is SYGVKD. DNA of the CDR3: TGTGCCATCATTGACCCCGGGGCCTACAATGAGCAGTTCTTC. The encoded protein is CAIIDPGAYNEQFF.

This clonotype was seen a handful of times. V usage is TRBV5-1 and J usage is TRBJ2-3; unclear D gene. Trimming shortened V by 3 bases and J by 6 bases, and 17 bases separated the two germline ends. The CDR3 has 15 residues. The germline gives CDR1 SGHRS, CDR2 YFSETQ. CDR3 loop: CASSSASGYPDTQYF. The DNA of the CDR3 is TGCGCCAGCAGCTCGGCCTCTGGCTACCCCGATACGCAGTATTTT.

The gene calls are TRBV12-3 or TRBV12-4 and TRBJ2-1, with 7 bases aligning to TRBD2. The length of the CDR3 is 15 residues. The junction had 14 bases not matched to a gene; V was cut back by 7 bases and J by 8 bases. The DNA for the CDR3 is TGTGCCAGCACCTCGTCTAGCGGCCCCGGGGATGAGCAGTTCTTC. Protein: CASTSSSGPGDEQFF.